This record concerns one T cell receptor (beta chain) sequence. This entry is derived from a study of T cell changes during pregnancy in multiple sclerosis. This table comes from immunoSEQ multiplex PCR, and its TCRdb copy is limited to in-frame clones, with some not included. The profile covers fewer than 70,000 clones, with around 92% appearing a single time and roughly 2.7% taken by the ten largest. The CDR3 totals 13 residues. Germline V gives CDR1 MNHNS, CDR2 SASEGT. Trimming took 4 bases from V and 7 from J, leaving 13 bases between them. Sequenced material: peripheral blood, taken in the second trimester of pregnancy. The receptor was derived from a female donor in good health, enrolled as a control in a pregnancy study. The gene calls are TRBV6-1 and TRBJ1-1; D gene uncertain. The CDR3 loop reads CASSVREPSEAFF. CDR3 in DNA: TGTGCCAGCAGTGTGCGGGAGCCCAGTGAAGCTTTCTTT.